This T cell receptor (beta chain) was observed in a study of cytomegalovirus exposure and HLA in healthy donors. For the study at large: In a later analysis, it was reported that the roughly 120 validation repertoires had been produced on the same platform as the roughly 700 repertoires belonging to the first cohort.

Donors came from a validation cohort of approximately 110 subjects, distinct from the first 666-subject cohort. As for this clone: Antigen: not known.

This CDR3 region has 16 residues. The V and J ends lost 6 bases and 0 bases respectively, with 15 bases between them. Germline-derived CDR1 and CDR2 are SNHLY and FYNNEI. Method: immunoSEQ multiplex PCR; TCRdb's copy keeps in-frame clones and lacks some. The sample shows some 260,000 clones, 90% of them seen only once. Study outcomes and limitations: The study designated 150 or so TCR beta chains cytomegalovirus-associated. The tendency of first-cohort TCR clusters to co-occur in the 110 or so validation repertoires emerged from a later analysis.

The sequencing input was PBMCs. This receptor was taken from a woman aged 25 to 39 in good health and CMV-seronegative. The J gene is TRBJ2-1, the V gene TRBV2; D possibly corresponds to TRBD2 (6 bases). The CDR3 here is CASRQRAGSSYNEQFF. CDR3 nucleotides: TGTGCCAGCAGACAGCGGGCCGGAAGCTCCTACAATGAGCAGTTCTTC. Full variable domain (outside the CDR3, taken from reference TRBV2 and TRBJ2-1): EPEVTQTPSHQVTQMGQEVILRCVPISNHLYFYWYRQILGQKVEFLVSFYNNEISEKSEIFDDQFSVERPDGSNFTLKIRSTKLEDSAMYFCASRQRAGSSYNEQFFGPGTRLTVL.